This T cell receptor (beta chain) was found in a study of cytomegalovirus exposure and HLA in healthy donors. Study as a whole: HLA-typed donors were the source of about 85 million unique TCRs, which an early data release held. Researchers found that 81% of about 400 genotyped donors fell within the Caucasian-associated ancestry cluster.

Vbeta (60) and Jbeta (13) primers were used in the PCR. TCRdb keeps only in-frame clones here, not all; method: immunoSEQ multiplex PCR. The top ten hold more than 0.5% of the sample, which has about 180,000 clones, almost 85% seen once. V gave up 4 bases and J gave up 1 base; unmatched junction bases: 7. The CDR3 is made up of 15 amino acids. The germline gives CDR1 ENHRY, CDR2 SYGVKD. This rearrangement joins TRBV10-3 to TRBJ2-7; 7 bases align to TRBD1. The receptor comes from a woman aged 45-65 years in good health and CMV-seronegative. The sequenced sample consisted of PBMCs. The CDR3 region is CAISGTGTASYEQYF. CDR3 in DNA: TGTGCCATCAGTGGCACCGGGACAGCTTCCTACGAGCAGTACTTC.